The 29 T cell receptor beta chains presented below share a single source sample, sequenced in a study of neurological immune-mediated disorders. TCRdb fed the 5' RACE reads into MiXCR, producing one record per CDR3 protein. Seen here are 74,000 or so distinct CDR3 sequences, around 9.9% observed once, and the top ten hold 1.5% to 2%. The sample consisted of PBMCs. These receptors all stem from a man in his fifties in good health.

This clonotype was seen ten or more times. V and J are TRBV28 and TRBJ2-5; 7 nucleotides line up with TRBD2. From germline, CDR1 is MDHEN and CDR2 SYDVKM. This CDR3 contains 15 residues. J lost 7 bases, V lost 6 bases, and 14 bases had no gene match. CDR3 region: CASRLRAGPPGTQYF. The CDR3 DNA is TGTGCCAGCAGGTTACGAGCGGGGCCCCCGGGGACCCAGTACTTC.

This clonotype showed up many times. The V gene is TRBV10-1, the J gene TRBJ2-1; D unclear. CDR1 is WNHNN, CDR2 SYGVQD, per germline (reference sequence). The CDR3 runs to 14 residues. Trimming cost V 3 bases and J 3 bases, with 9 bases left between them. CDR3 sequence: CASSETRDYNEQFF. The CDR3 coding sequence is TGCGCCAGCAGTGAAACGAGAGACTACAATGAGCAGTTCTTC.

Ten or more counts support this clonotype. This CDR3 reads CSATGGRYEQYF. The CDR3 DNA reads TGCAGTGCTACTGGGGGACGGTACGAGCAGTACTTC. V and J are TRBV20-1 and TRBJ2-7; D possibly uses TRBD1 or TRBD2 (5 bases each). Per germline, CDR1 DFQATT and CDR2 SNEGSKA (reference sequence). V dropped 4 bases and J dropped 4 bases, with 11 bases sitting between them. CDR3 length equals 12 residues.

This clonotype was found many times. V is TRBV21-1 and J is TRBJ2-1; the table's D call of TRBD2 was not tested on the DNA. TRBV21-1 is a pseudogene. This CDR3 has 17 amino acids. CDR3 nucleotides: TGTGCCAGCAGCAGGACCTCGGGGGAGGCTTTAGACAATGAGCAGTTCTTC. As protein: CASSRTSGEALDNEQFF.

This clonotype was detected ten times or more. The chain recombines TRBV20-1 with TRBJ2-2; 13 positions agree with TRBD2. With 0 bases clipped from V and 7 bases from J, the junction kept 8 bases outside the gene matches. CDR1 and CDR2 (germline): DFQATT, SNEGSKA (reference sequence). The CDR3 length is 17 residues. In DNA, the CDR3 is TGCAGTGCTAGAGATAGAACTAGCGGGGGGGCGAACGGGGAGCTGTTTTTT. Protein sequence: CSARDRTSGGANGELFF.

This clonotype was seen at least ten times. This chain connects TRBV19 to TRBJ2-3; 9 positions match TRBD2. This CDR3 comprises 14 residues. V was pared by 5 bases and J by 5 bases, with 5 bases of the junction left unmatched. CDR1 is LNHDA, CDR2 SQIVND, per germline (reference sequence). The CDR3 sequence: CASSPRLAEDTQYF. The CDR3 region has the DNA TGTGCCAGTAGTCCGAGACTAGCGGAAGATACGCAGTATTTT. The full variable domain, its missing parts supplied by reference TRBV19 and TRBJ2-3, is DGGITQSPKYLFRKEGQNVTLSCEQNLNHDAMYWYRQDPGQGLRLIYYSQIVNDFQKGDIAEGYSVSREKKESFPLTVTSAQKNPTAFYLCASSPRLAEDTQYFGPGTRLTVL.

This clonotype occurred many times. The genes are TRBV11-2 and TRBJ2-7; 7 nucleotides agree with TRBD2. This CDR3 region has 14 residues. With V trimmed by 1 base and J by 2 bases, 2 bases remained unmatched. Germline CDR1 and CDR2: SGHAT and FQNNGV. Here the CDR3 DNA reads TGTGCCAGCAGCTTAGGCGGGAGCACCTACGAGCAGTACTTC. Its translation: CASSLGGSTYEQYF.

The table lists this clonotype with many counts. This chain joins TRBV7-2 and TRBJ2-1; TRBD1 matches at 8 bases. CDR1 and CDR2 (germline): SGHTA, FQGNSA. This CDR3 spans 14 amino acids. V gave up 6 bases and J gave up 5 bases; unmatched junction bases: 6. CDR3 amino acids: CASSRTGPDNEQFF. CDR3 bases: TGTGCCAGCAGTAGGACAGGGCCCGACAATGAGCAGTTCTTC.

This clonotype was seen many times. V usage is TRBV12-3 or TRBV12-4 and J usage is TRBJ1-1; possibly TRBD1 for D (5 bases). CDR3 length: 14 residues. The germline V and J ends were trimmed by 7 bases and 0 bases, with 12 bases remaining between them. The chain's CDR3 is CASTNGGLNTEAFF. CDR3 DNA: TGTGCCAGCACCAACGGGGGATTGAACACTGAAGCTTTCTTT.

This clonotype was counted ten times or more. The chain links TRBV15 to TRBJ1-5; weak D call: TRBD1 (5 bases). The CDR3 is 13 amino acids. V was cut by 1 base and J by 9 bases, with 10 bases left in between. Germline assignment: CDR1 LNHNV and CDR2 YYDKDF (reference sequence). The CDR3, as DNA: TGTGCCACCAGCAGAGCCCAGGGAGGGCCCCAGCATTTT. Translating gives CATSRAQGGPQHF.

The DNA of the CDR3 is TGCAGTGCTAGAGGGGTGGCCGGGGAGCTGTTTTTT. Residues: CSARGVAGELFF. The V gene is TRBV20-1, the J gene TRBJ2-2; D is ambiguous. Germline lookup yields CDR1 DFQATT and CDR2 SNEGSKA (reference sequence). This CDR3 has 12 amino acids. V lost 1 base and J lost 6, with 6 bases in between.

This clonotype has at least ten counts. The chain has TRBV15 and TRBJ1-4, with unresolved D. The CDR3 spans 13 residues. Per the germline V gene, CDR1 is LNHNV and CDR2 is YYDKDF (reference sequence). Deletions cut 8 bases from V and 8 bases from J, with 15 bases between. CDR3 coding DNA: TGTGCCACCCTAAAGTTGGAGGAGGAAAAACTGTTTTTT. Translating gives CATLKLEEEKLFF.

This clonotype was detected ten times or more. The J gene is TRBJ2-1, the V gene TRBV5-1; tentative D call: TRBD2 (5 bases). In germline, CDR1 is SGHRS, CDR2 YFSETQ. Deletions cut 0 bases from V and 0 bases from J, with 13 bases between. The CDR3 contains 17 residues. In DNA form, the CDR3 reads TGCGCCAGCAGCTTGGGGACGGGGTTGAGCTCCTACAATGAGCAGTTCTTC. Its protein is CASSLGTGLSSYNEQFF. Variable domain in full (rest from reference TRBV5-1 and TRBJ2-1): KAGVTQTPRYLIKTRGQQVTLSCSPISGHRSVSWYQQTPGQGLQFLFEYFSETQRNKGNFPGRFSGRQFSNSRSEMNVSTLELGDSALYLCASSLGTGLSSYNEQFFGPGTRLTVL.

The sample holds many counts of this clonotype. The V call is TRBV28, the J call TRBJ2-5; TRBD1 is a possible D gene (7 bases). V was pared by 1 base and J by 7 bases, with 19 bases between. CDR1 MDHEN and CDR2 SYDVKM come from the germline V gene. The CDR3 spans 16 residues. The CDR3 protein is CASSLSVSRGALTQYF. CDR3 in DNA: TGTGCCAGCAGTTTATCCGTCTCCAGGGGGGCCCTGACCCAGTACTTC.

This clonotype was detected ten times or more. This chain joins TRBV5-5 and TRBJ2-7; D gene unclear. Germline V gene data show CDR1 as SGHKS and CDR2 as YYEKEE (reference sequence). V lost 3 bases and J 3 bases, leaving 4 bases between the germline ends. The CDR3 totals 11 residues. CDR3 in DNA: TGTGCCAGCAGCTCGATCTACGAGCAGTACTTC. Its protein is CASSSIYEQYF.

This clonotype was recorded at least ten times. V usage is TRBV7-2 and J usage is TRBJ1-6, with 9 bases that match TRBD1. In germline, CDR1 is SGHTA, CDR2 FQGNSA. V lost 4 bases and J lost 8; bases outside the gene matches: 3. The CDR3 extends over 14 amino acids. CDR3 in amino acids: CASSSGQGYSPLHF. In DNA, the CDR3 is TGTGCCAGCAGCTCAGGACAGGGGTATTCACCCCTCCACTTT.

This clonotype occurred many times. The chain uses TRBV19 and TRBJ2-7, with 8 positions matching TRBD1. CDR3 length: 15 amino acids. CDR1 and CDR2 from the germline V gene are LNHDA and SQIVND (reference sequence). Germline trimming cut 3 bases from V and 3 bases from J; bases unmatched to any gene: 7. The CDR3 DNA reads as TGTGCCAGTAGTATGGGACAGGTGGCCTACTACGAGCAGTACTTC. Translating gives CASSMGQVAYYEQYF.

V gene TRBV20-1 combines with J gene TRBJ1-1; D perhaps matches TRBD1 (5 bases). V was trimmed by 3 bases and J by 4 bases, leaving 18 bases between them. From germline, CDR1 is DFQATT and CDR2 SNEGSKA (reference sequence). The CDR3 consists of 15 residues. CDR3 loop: CSARDLGTAATEAFF. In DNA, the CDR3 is TGCAGTGCTAGGGACCTAGGGACGGCGGCCACTGAAGCTTTCTTT.

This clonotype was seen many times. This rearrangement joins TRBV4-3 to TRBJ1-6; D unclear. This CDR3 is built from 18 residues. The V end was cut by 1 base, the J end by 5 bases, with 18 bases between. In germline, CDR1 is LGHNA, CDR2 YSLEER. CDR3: CASSQARAPPLNNSPLHF. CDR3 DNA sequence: TGCGCCAGCAGCCAAGCGAGAGCCCCGCCGCTTAATAATTCACCCCTCCACTTT.

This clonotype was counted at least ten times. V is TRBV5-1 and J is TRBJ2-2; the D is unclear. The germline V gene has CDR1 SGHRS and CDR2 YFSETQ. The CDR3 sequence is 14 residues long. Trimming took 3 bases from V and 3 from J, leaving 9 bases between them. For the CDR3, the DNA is TGCGCCAGCAGCTCGACGGGTCACACCGGGGAGCTGTTTTTT. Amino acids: CASSSTGHTGELFF.

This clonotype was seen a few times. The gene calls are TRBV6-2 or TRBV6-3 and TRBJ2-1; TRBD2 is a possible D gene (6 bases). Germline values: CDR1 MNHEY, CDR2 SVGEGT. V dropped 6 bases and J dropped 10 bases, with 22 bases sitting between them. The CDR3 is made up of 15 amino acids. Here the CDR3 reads CASSPEGLPGREQFF. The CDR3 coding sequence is TGTGCCAGCAGCCCGGAGGGACTCCCGGGCAGGGAGCAGTTCTTC.

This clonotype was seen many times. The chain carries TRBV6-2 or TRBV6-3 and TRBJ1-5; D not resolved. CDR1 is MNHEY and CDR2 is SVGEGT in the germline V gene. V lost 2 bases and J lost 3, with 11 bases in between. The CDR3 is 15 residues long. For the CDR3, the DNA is TGTGCCAGCAGTTACGGCAGGCGGGACAATCAGCCCCAGCATTTT. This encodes CASSYGRRDNQPQHF.

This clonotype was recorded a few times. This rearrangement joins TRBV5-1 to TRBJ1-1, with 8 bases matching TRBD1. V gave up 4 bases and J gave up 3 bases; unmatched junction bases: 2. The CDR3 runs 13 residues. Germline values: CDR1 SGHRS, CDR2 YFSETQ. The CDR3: CASSQTGDTEAFF. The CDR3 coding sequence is TGCGCCAGCAGCCAGACAGGGGACACTGAAGCTTTCTTT.

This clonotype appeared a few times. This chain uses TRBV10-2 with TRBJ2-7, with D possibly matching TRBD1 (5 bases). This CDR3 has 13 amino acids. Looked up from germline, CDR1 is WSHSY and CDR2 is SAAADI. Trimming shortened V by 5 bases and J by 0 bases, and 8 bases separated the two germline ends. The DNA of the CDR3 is TGCGCCAGCAGTAAGGACATCTCCTACGAGCAGTACTTC. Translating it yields CASSKDISYEQYF.

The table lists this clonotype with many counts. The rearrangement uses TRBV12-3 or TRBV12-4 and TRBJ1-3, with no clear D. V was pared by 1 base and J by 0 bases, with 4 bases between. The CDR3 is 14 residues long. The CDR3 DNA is TGTGCCAGCAGTTTAGGGTACTCTGGAAACACCATATATTTT. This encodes CASSLGYSGNTIYF.

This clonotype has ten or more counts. CDR3 bases: TGTGCCAGCGACGAAGCGGGACGCACAGATACGCAGTATTTT. Protein: CASDEAGRTDTQYF. The V gene is TRBV28, the J gene TRBJ2-3; TRBD2 agrees at 7 bases. J lost 1 base, V lost 8 bases, and 6 bases had no gene match. Germline V gene data show CDR1 as MDHEN and CDR2 as SYDVKM. The CDR3 sequence is 14 residues long.

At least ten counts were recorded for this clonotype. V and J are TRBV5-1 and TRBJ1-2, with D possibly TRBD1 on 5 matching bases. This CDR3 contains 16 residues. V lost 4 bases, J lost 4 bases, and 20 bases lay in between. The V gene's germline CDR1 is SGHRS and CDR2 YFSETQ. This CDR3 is CASSPGTARGSYGYTF. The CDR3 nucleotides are TGCGCCAGCAGCCCAGGGACGGCGCGAGGGTCCTATGGCTACACCTTC.

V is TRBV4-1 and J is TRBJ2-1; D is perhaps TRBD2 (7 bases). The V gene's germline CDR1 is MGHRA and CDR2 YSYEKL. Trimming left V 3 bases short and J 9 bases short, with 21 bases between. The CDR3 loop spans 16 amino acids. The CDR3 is CASSHLRGEGKSEQFF. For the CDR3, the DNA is TGCGCCAGCAGCCATCTAAGGGGGGAGGGAAAGTCTGAGCAGTTCTTC.

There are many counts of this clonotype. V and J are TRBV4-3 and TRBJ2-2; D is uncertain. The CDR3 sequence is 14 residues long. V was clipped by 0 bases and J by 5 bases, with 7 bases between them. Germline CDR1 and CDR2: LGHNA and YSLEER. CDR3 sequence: CASSQEGGTGELFF. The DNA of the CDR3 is TGCGCCAGCAGCCAAGAGGGTGGGACCGGGGAGCTGTTTTTT.